A single sample is the source of the 27 T cell receptor beta chains below, sequenced in a study of T-cell reconstitution after alpha-beta-depleted transplantation in children. Library preparation (for TCRbeta) was performed with unique molecular identifiers. Via MiXCR, TCRdb re-called the PCR reads, giving one row per CDR3 protein. Of 450,000 to 700,000 distinct CDR3 sequences listed, 25% to 30% are singletons. The material was PBMCs, obtained before TCRalphabeta/CD19-depleted stem cell transplant. These receptors all stem from a boy under two years old with Wiskott-Aldrich syndrome, due to receive a stem cell transplant.

This clonotype was seen only once. The chain is built from TRBV5-1 and TRBJ1-4, with D possibly matching TRBD1 (5 bases). Germline V lookup: CDR1 SGHRS, CDR2 YFSETQ. Between the trimmed V and J ends, which lost 7 bases and 8 bases, there was a span of 18 bases. This CDR3 spans 14 amino acids. CDR3 loop: CASAKRGFGEKLFF. DNA for the CDR3: TGCGCCAGCGCAAAGCGGGGGTTCGGAGAAAAACTGTTTTTT.

The chain recombines TRBV11-2 with TRBJ2-5; tentative D call: TRBD2 (7 bases). V lost 3 bases and J lost 5, with 16 bases in between. This CDR3 has 15 amino acids. Germline lookup yields CDR1 SGHAT and CDR2 FQNNGV. In DNA form, the CDR3 reads TGTGCCAGCAGCTTCAACGGGGGGCGAGGGGAGACCCAGTACTTC. It specifies CASSFNGGRGETQYF.

This clonotype was counted a few times. The V gene is TRBV7-8, the J gene TRBJ1-1; D is unclear. This CDR3 region has 12 residues. The germline V gene has CDR1 SGHVS and CDR2 FQNEAQ. V was trimmed by 5 bases and J by 10 bases, leaving 14 bases between them. In nucleotides, the CDR3 is TGTGCCAGCAGCATGGACCGGAGTAGAGCTTTCTTT. Translated, it gives CASSMDRSRAFF.

This rearrangement joins TRBV20-1 to TRBJ2-2; tentatively, D is TRBD1 or TRBD2 (6 bases each). CDR3 size: 14 residues. Germline-derived CDR1 and CDR2 are DFQATT and SNEGSKA (reference sequence). V was cut by 0 bases and J by 4 bases, with 9 bases left in between. DNA for the CDR3: TGCAGTGCTAGAGATCGGGGGCGCACCGGGGAGCTGTTTTTT. It encodes CSARDRGRTGELFF.

The CDR3 region is CASSLASGHEQYF. The DNA for the CDR3 is TGTGCCAGCAGCTTAGCTAGTGGCCACGAGCAGTACTTC. The chain joins TRBV7-2 to TRBJ2-7; unclear D gene. The CDR3 runs to 13 residues. Trimming took off 0 bases at V and 5 bases at J, with 8 bases between the two ends. The V gene's germline CDR1 is SGHTA and CDR2 FQGNSA.

This clonotype has just a few counts. CDR3 DNA: TGTGCCAGCAGCCCAGTGACAAACTCCTACGAGCAGTACTTC. Amino acid sequence: CASSPVTNSYEQYF. The V gene is TRBV5-5, the J gene TRBJ2-7; D not resolved. The germline V gene has CDR1 SGHKS and CDR2 YYEKEE (reference sequence). The CDR3 is made up of 14 amino acids. Trimming cost V 4 bases and J 0 bases, with 11 bases left between them. The whole variable domain, filled in from reference TRBV5-5 and TRBJ2-7, reads DAGVTQSPTHLIKTRGQQVTLRCSPISGHKSVSWYQQVLGQGPQFIFQYYEKEERGRGNFPDRFSARQFPNYSSELNVNALLLGDSALYLCASSPVTNSYEQYFGPGTRLTVT.

The chain employs TRBV18 and TRBJ2-1; TRBD2 agrees at 10 bases. This CDR3 has 16 residues. V was pared by 6 bases and J by 4 bases, with 9 bases of the junction left unmatched. Germline loops: CDR1 KGHSH, CDR2 LQKENI. The CDR3 nucleotides read TGTGCCAGCTCGACCCTATCTAGCGGGAGTTACAATGAGCAGTTCTTC. Protein: CASSTLSSGSYNEQFF. The full variable domain, its missing parts supplied by reference TRBV18 and TRBJ2-1, is NAGVMQNPRHLVRRRGQEARLRCSPMKGHSHVYWYRQLPEEGLKFMVYLQKENIIDESGMPKERFSAEFPKEGPSILRIQQVVRGDSAAYFCASSTLSSGSYNEQFFGPGTRLTVL.

About this clonotype: At one end, the junction sequence differs from germline, possibly due to a read error. J is TRBJ2-3 and V is TRBV12-3 or TRBV12-4, with 11 bases fitting TRBD2. The CDR3 runs 14 residues. The CDR3 loop is CASNLAGGTDTQYF. The DNA for the CDR3 is TGTGCCAGCAATTTAGCGGGAGGGACAGATACGCAGTATTTT.

The V gene is TRBV7-9, the J gene TRBJ1-5; 7 bases fit TRBD1. The CDR3 is 15 residues long. The V and J ends lost 1 base and 6 bases, in that order; junction bases with no gene match: 6. The germline CDR1 and CDR2 sequences are SEHNR and FQNEAQ (reference sequence). The CDR3 DNA is TGTGCCAGCAGCTTAGGTGACAGGGAGGGTCAGCCCCAGCATTTT. This sequence encodes CASSLGDREGQPQHF.

The rearrangement uses TRBV29-1 and TRBJ2-1, with D perhaps matching TRBD2 (6 bases). V lost 1 base to trimming and J lost 1 base, with 17 bases between them. From germline, CDR1 is SQVTM and CDR2 ANQGSEA. The CDR3 sequence is 17 residues long. The CDR3, as DNA: TGCAGCGTTGAAGGCGGGGATAGGGTTCGATCCTACAATGAGCAGTTCTTC. This sequence encodes CSVEGGDRVRSYNEQFF.

This clonotype was picked up a small number of times. The V and J genes are TRBV5-1 and TRBJ2-3, with D tentatively TRBD1 or TRBD2 (5 bases each). Trimming left V 5 bases short and J 0 bases short, with 13 bases between. Germline CDR1 reads SGHRS; CDR2 reads YFSETQ. The CDR3 extends over 15 amino acids. CDR3 protein: CASRGVVTSTDTQYF. In nucleotides, the CDR3 is TGCGCCAGCAGGGGGGTTGTGACTAGCACAGATACGCAGTATTTT.

The rearrangement uses TRBV28 and TRBJ2-7; unclear D gene. The CDR3 is 14 amino acids. CDR1 is MDHEN and CDR2 is SYDVKM in the germline V gene. V was clipped by 5 bases and J by 4 bases, with 15 bases between them. CDR3 residues: CASSTPSSGYEQYF. The CDR3 DNA reads as TGTGCCAGCAGTACCCCCAGTTCCGGGTACGAGCAGTACTTC.

This clonotype was counted between two and nine times. This chain joins TRBV20-1 and TRBJ1-1, with a tentative D call TRBD1 (6 bases). In germline, CDR1 is DFQATT, CDR2 SNEGSKA (reference sequence). V lost 5 bases, J lost 4 bases, and 17 bases lay in between. The CDR3 totals 14 residues. CDR3 sequence: CSAPPGGRITEAFF. Written as DNA, the CDR3 is TGCAGTGCTCCTCCGGGGGGCCGAATCACTGAAGCTTTCTTT.

The J gene is TRBJ2-2, the V gene TRBV28; maybe TRBD2 (5 bases). CDR3 size: 15 residues. V gave up 5 bases and J gave up 7 bases, with 17 bases separating them. Germline V CDR1 and CDR2: MDHEN, SYDVKM. This CDR3 is CASSRGDREFGELFF. CDR3 nucleotides: TGTGCCAGCAGTCGGGGAGATCGGGAATTCGGGGAGCTGTTTTTT.

This sequence joins TRBV2 and TRBJ1-2, with unresolved D. The V end lost 0 bases, the J end lost 2 bases, and 10 bases lay between the germline ends. The germline V gene encodes CDR1 SNHLY and CDR2 FYNNEI. The CDR3 spans 15 residues. This CDR3 is CASSEARRANYGYTF. In DNA form, the CDR3 reads TGTGCCAGCAGTGAAGCGCGGAGGGCCAACTATGGCTACACCTTC.

This clonotype has only a few counts. The chain couples TRBV20-1 to TRBJ2-7; TRBD1 is a possible D gene (6 bases). In germline, CDR1 is DFQATT, CDR2 SNEGSKA (reference sequence). V was clipped by 3 bases and J by 2 bases, with 17 bases between them. This CDR3 comprises 15 residues. Here the CDR3 DNA reads TGCAGTGCTAGTAGTAGGGGGTCCGTTCCCTACGAGCAGTACTTC. Amino acids: CSASSRGSVPYEQYF.

The genes are TRBV5-4 and TRBJ2-7; D tentatively fits TRBD1 or TRBD2 (6 bases each). Germline V gene lookup returns CDR1 SGHNT and CDR2 YYREEE (reference sequence). CDR3 size: 13 residues. The ends were cut back, 2 bases at V and 7 bases at J, with 13 bases in the middle. CDR3 residues: CASSFVGGAEQYF. CDR3 DNA sequence: TGTGCCAGCAGCTTCGTCGGGGGCGCGGAGCAGTACTTC.

This clonotype was found a few times. The chain is built from TRBV24-1 and TRBJ2-3; 9 bases are shared with TRBD2. V lost 6 bases and J lost 0; bases outside the gene matches: 6. Germline assignment: CDR1 KGHDR and CDR2 SFDVKD. This CDR3 has 16 amino acids. The CDR3, as DNA: TGTGCCACCAGTCATGGTAGCGGGGGAAGCACAGATACGCAGTATTTT. It yields the protein CATSHGSGGSTDTQYF.

Note on this clonotype: Germline is not matched at one junction end, which may reflect a read error. V and J are TRBV4-1 and TRBJ2-4; 10 bases map to TRBD2. Per the germline V gene, CDR1 is MGHRA and CDR2 is YSYEKL. CDR3 length equals 15 residues. The CDR3 protein is CASSQLSGRANSQYF. CDR3 in DNA: TGCGCCAGCAGCCAATTAAGCGGGAGGGCCAACAGTCAGTACTTC.

The chain joins TRBV11-1 to TRBJ2-5; no clear D. CDR3 length: 12 amino acids. Germline V gene sequence: CDR1 SGHAT, CDR2 FQDESV (reference sequence). V lost 5 bases to trimming and J lost 5 bases, with 9 bases between them. The CDR3: CASSRPSETQYF. Written as DNA, the CDR3 is TGTGCCAGCAGCCGTCCCAGTGAGACCCAGTACTTC. The full variable domain, in which reference TRBV11-1 and TRBJ2-5 provide the parts outside the CDR3, is EAEVAQSPRYKITEKSQAVAFWCDPISGHATLYWYRQILGQGPELLVQFQDESVVDDSQLPKDRFSAERLKGVDSTLKIQPAELGDSAMYLCASSRPSETQYFGPGTRLLVL.

The V gene is TRBV7-6, the J gene TRBJ2-1; 7 bases agree with TRBD1. J gave up 14 bases and V 4 bases, and 5 bases lay outside the gene matches. The CDR3 is made up of 11 amino acids. Germline CDR1 is SGHVS and CDR2 is FNYEAQ. The CDR3 region is CASSSGTEEFF. The CDR3 DNA reads as TGTGCCAGCAGCTCCGGGACAGAGGAGTTCTTC.

The genes are TRBV7-2 and TRBJ2-4; D is uncertain. The CDR3 sequence is 14 residues long. V lost 1 base to trimming and J lost 7 bases, with 11 bases between them. CDR1 and CDR2 (germline): SGHTA, FQGNSA. For the CDR3, the DNA is TGTGCCAGCAGCTTAGTAGTGTGGGGTAACATTCAGTACTTC. As protein: CASSLVVWGNIQYF.

This clonotype was detected a few times. The V call is TRBV7-2, the J call TRBJ2-2, with 9 nucleotides matching TRBD1. There are 16 residues in the CDR3. V trimming: 5 bases; J trimming: 5 bases; junction bases outside the gene matches: 9. Looked up from germline, CDR1 is SGHTA and CDR2 is FQGNSA. The CDR3 sequence: CASSTRGGTGTGELFF. CDR3 DNA: TGTGCCAGCAGCACTAGGGGGGGGACAGGGACCGGGGAGCTGTTTTTT.

This clonotype was counted a few times. Mismatch with germline at one junction end may stem from a read error. The J gene is TRBJ2-3, the V gene TRBV20-1, with D possibly TRBD2 on 6 matching bases. Germline V lookup: CDR1 DFQATT, CDR2 SNEGSKA (reference sequence). The CDR3 extends over 15 amino acids. CDR3 DNA: TGCAGTGCCCCGAGAGGGAGGTGGGGCACCGATACGCAGTATTTT. The encoded protein is CSAPRGRWGTDTQYF.

The gene calls are TRBV24-1 and TRBJ2-3, with TRBD2 as a possible D gene (6 bases). The germline V gene has CDR1 KGHDR and CDR2 SFDVKD. The CDR3 spans 15 residues. Between the trimmed V and J ends, which lost 2 bases and 2 bases, there was a span of 10 bases. CDR3 amino acids: CATSDSGGYTDTQYF. The CDR3 nucleotides read TGTGCCACCAGTGATTCCGGGGGTTACACAGATACGCAGTATTTT.

The chain combines TRBV18 with TRBJ1-1; D is uncertain. V gave up 2 bases and J gave up 1 base, with 8 bases separating them. Germline V CDR1 and CDR2: KGHSH, LQKENI. CDR3 length: 14 residues. Here the CDR3 DNA reads TGTGCCAGCTCACCAAAGGACGGGAACACTGAAGCTTTCTTT. Residues: CASSPKDGNTEAFF.

In its sample, this clonotype was seen a few times. DNA for the CDR3: TGTGCCAGCAGCTTAGAAGGTTGGAATTCACCCCTCCACTTT. It specifies CASSLEGWNSPLHF. The chain links TRBV7-8 to TRBJ1-6; no reliable D call. Trimming cost V 1 base and J 7 bases, with 8 bases left between them. The CDR3 runs 14 residues. Germline CDR1 and CDR2: SGHVS and FQNEAQ.